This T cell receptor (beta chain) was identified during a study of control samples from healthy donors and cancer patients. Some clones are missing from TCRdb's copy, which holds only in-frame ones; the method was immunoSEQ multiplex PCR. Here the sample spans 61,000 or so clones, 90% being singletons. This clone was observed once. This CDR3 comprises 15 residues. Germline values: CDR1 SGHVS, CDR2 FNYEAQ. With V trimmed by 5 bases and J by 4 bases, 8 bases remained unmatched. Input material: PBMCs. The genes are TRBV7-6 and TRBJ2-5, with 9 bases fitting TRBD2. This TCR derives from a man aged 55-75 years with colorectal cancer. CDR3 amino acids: CASSRRLAEGETQYF. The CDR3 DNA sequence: TGTGCCAGCAGCCGACGACTAGCGGAGGGAGAGACCCAGTACTTC.